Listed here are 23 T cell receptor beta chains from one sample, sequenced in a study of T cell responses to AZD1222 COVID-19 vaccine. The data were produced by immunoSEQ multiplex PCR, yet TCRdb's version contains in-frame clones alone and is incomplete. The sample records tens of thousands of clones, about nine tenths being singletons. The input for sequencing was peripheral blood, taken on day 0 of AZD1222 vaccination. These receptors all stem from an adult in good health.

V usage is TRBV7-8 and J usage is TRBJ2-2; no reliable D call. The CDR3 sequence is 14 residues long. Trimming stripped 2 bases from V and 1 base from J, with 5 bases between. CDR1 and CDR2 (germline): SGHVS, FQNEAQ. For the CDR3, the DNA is TGTGCCAGCAGCTTATTAGTGAACACCGGGGAGCTGTTTTTT. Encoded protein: CASSLLVNTGELFF.

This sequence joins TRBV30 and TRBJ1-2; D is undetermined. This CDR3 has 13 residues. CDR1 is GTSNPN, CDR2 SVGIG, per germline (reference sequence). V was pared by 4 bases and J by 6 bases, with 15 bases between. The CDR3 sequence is CAWTWTAFDGYTF. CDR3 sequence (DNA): TGTGCCTGGACCTGGACCGCTTTCGATGGCTACACCTTC. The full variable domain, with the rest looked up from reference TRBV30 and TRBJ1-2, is SQTIHQWPATLVQPVGSPLSLECTVEGTSNPNLYWYRQAAGRGLQLLFYSVGIGQISSEVPQNLSASRPQDRQFILSSKKLLLSDSGFYLCAWTWTAFDGYTFGSGTRLTVV.

CDR3 amino acids: CASSSGQGRSPLHF. The CDR3 coding sequence is TGTGCCAGCAGCTCGGGACAGGGAAGGTCACCCCTCCACTTT. The chain uses TRBV13 and TRBJ1-6; 9 nucleotides agree with TRBD1. The V gene's germline CDR1 is PRHDT and CDR2 FYEKMQ (reference sequence). Germline trimming cut 4 bases from V and 10 bases from J; bases unmatched to any gene: 5. This CDR3 has 14 residues.

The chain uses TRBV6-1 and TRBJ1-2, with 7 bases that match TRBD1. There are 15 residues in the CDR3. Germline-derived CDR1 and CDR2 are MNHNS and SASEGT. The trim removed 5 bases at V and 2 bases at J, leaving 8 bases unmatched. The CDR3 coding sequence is TGTGCCAGCAGTTTGGACAGGCTGGGGAACTATGGCTACACCTTC. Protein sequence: CASSLDRLGNYGYTF.

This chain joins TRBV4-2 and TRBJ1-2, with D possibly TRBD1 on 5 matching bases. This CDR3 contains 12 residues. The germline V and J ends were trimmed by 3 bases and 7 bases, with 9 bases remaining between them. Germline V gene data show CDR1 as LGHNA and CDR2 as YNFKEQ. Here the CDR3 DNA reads TGTGCCAGCAGCCAGACCGGGGGTGGCTACACCTTC. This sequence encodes CASSQTGGGYTF.

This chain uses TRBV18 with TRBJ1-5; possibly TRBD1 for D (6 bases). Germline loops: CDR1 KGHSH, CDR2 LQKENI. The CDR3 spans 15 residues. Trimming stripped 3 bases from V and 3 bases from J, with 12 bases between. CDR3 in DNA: TGTGCCAGCTCACCCTCACAGGGACCCAATCAGCCCCAGCATTTT. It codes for CASSPSQGPNQPQHF.

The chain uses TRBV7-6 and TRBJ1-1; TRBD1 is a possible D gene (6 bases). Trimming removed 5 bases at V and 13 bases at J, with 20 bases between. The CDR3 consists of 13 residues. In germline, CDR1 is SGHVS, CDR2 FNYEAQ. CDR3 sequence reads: CASSPRDTWVVFF. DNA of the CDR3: TGTGCCAGCAGCCCCCGGGACACCTGGGTTGTTTTCTTT.

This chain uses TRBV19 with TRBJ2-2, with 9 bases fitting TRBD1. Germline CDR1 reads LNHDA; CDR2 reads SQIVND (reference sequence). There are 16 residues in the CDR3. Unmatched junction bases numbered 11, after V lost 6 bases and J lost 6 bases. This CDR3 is CASSTTGQGHSGELFF. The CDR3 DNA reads TGTGCCAGTAGCACAACGGGACAGGGACATTCCGGGGAGCTGTTTTTT.

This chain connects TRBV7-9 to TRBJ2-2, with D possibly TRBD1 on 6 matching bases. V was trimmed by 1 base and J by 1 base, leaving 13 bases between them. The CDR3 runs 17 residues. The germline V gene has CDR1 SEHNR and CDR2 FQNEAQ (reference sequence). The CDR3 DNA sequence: TGTGCCAGCAGCTTAGACGTTTGGGGACAGAACACCGGGGAGCTGTTTTTT. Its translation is CASSLDVWGQNTGELFF. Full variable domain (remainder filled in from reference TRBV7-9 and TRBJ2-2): DTGVSQNPRHKITKRGQNVTFRCDPISEHNRLYWYRQTLGQGPEFLTYFQNEAQLEKSRLLSDRFSAERPKGSFSTLEIQRTEQGDSAMYLCASSLDVWGQNTGELFFGEGSRLTVL.

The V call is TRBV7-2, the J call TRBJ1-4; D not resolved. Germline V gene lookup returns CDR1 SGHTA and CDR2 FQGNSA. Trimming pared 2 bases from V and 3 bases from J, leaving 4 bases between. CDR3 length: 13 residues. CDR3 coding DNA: TGTGCCAGCAGCTTAAAGGCTAATGAAAAACTGTTTTTT. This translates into CASSLKANEKLFF.

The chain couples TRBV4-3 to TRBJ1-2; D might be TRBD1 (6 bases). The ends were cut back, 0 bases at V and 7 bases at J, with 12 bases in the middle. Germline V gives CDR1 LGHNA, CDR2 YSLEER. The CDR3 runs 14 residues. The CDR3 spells CASSQDRDMRGYTF. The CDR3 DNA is TGCGCCAGCAGCCAAGATCGGGACATGCGTGGCTACACCTTC.

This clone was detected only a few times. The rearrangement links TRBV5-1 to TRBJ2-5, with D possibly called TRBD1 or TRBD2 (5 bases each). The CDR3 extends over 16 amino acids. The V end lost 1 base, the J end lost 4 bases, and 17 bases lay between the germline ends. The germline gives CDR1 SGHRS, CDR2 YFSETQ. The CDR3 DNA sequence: TGCGCCAGCAGCTTGACTCGAGGGGCTGTTACAGAGACCCAGTACTTC. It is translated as CASSLTRGAVTETQYF.

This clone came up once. Here the CDR3 DNA reads TGTGCCAGTAGTACCGTTGGGGCTGAATCTTACTATGGCTACACCTTC. It translates to CASSTVGAESYYGYTF. The rearrangement joins TRBV19 to TRBJ1-2, with D possibly being TRBD1 (5 bases). The CDR3 is made up of 16 amino acids. Per the germline V gene, CDR1 is LNHDA and CDR2 is SQIVND (reference sequence). V lost 4 bases, J lost 3 bases, and 18 bases lay in between.

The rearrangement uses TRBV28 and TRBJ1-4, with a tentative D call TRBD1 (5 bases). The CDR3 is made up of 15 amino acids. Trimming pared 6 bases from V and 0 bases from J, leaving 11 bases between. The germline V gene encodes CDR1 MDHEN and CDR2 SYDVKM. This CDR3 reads CASRQWGATNEKLFF. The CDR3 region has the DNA TGTGCCAGCAGGCAGTGGGGGGCAACTAATGAAAAACTGTTTTTT.

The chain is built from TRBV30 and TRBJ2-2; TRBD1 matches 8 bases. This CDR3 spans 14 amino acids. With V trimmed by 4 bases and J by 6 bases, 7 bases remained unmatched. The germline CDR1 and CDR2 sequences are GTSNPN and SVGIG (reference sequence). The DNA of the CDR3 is TGTGCCTGGAAAACAGGGGGAAGTGCCGGGGAGCTGTTTTTT. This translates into CAWKTGGSAGELFF.

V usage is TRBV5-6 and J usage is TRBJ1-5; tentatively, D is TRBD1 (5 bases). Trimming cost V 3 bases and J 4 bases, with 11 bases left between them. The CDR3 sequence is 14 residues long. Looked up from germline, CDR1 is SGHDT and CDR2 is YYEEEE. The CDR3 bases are TGTGCCAGCAGCTCAGGTTGGGGGAATCAGCCCCAGCATTTT. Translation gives CASSSGWGNQPQHF.

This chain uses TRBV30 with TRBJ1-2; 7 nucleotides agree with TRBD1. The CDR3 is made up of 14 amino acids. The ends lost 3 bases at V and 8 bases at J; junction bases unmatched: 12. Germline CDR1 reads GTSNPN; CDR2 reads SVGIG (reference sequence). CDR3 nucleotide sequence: TGTGCCTGGAGACGTACGGACAGGCTATCAGGCTACACCTTC. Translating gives CAWRRTDRLSGYTF.

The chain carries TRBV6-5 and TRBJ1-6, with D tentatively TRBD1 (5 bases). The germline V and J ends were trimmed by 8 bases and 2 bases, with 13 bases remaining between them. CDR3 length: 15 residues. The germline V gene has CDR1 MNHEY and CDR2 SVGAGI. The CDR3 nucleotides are TGTGCCAGCTCGAGGGGCTTCGCCTATAATTCACCCCTCCACTTT. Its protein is CASSRGFAYNSPLHF.

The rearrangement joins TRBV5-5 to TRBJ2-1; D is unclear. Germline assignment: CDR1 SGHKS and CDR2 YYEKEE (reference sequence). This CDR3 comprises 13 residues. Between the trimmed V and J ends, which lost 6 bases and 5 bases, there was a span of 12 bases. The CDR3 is CASIPPTNNEQFF. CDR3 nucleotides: TGTGCCAGCATCCCCCCTACTAACAATGAGCAGTTCTTC. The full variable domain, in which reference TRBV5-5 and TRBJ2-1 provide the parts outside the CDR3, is DAGVTQSPTHLIKTRGQQVTLRCSPISGHKSVSWYQQVLGQGPQFIFQYYEKEERGRGNFPDRFSARQFPNYSSELNVNALLLGDSALYLCASIPPTNNEQFFGPGTRLTVL.

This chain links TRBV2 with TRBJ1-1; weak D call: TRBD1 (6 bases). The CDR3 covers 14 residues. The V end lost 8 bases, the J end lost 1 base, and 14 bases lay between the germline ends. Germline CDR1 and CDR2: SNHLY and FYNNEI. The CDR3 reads CASPAPDRNTEAFF. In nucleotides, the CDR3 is TGTGCCAGCCCTGCCCCGGACAGGAACACTGAAGCTTTCTTT.

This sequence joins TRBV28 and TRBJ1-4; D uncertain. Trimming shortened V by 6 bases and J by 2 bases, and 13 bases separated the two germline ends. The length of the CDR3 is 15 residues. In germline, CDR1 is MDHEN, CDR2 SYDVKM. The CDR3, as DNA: TGTGCCAGCAGGATTCGACACGAGACTAATGAAAAACTGTTTTTT. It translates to CASRIRHETNEKLFF.

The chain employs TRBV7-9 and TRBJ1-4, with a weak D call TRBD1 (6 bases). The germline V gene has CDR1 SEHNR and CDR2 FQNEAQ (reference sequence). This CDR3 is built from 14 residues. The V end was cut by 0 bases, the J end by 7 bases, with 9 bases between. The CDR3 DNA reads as TGTGCCAGCAGCTTAGCGCCGGGGGCTGAAAAACTGTTTTTT. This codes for CASSLAPGAEKLFF. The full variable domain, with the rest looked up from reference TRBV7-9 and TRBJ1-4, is DTGVSQNPRHKITKRGQNVTFRCDPISEHNRLYWYRQTLGQGPEFLTYFQNEAQLEKSRLLSDRFSAERPKGSFSTLEIQRTEQGDSAMYLCASSLAPGAEKLFFGSGTQLSVL.

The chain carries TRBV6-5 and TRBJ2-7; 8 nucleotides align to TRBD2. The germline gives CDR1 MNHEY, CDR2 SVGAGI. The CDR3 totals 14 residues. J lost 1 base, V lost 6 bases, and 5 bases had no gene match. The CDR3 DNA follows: TGTGCCAGCAGGGGTGTAGCGGGGTCCTACGAGCAGTACTTC. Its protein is CASRGVAGSYEQYF.